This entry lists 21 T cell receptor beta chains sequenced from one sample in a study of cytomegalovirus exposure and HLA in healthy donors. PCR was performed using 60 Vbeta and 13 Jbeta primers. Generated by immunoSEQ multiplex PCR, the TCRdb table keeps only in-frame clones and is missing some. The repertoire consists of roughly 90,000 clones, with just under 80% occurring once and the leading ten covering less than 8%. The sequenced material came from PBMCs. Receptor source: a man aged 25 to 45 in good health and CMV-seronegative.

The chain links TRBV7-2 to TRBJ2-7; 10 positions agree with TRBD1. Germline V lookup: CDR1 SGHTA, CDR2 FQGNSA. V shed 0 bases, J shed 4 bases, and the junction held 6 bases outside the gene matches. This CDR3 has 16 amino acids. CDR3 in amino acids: CASSLARDRGLYEQYF. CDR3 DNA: TGTGCCAGCAGCTTAGCGAGGGACAGGGGCTTGTACGAGCAGTACTTC. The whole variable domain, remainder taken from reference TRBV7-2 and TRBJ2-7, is GAGVSQSPSNKVTEKGKDVELRCDPISGHTALYWYRQSLGQGLEFLIYFQGNSAPDKSGLPSDRFSAERTGGSVSTLTIQRTQQEDSAVYLCASSLARDRGLYEQYFGPGTRLTVT.

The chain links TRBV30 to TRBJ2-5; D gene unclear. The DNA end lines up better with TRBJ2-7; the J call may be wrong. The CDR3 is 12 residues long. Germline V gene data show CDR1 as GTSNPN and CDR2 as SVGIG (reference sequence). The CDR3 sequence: CAWSVEAHEQYF. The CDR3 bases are TGTGCCTGGAGTGTAGAGGCCCACGAGCAGTACTTC.

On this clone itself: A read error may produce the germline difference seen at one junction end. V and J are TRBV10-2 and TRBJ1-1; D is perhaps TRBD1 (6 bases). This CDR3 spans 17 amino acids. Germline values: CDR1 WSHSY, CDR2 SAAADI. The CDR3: CASSDGTKWVGRTEASF. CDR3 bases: TGCGCCAGCAGTGACGGGACAAAATGGGTTGGTCGCACTGAAGCTTCCTTT.

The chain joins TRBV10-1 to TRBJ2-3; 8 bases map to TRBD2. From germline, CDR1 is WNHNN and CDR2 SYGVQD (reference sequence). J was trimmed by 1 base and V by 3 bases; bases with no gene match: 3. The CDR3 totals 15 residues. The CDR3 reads CASSEGAGGTDTQYF. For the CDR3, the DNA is TGCGCCAGCAGTGAAGGAGCGGGGGGCACAGATACGCAGTATTTT.

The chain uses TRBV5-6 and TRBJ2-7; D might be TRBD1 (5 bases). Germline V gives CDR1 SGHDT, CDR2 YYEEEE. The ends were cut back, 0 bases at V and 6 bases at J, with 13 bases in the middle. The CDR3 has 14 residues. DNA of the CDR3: TGTGCCAGCAGCTTGGTTTACCAGGGAAGCGAGCAGTACTTC. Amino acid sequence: CASSLVYQGSEQYF.

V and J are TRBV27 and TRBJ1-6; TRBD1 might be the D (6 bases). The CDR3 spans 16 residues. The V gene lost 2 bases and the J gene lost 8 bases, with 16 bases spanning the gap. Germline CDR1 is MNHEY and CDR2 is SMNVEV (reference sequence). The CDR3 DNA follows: TGTGCCAGCAGTTTAAGGACCGGGGGGGGGCATTCACCCCTCCACTTT. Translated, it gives CASSLRTGGGHSPLHF.

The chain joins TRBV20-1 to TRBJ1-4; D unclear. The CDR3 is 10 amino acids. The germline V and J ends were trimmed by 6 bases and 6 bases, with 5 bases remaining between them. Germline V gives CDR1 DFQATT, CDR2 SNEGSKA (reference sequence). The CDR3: CSARDEKLFF. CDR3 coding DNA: TGCAGTGCACGGGATGAAAAACTGTTTTTT.

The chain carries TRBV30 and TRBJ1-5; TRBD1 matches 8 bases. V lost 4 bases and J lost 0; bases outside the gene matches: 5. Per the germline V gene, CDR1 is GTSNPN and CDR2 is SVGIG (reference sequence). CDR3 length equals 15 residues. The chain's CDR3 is CAWTQGANSNQPQHF. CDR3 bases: TGTGCCTGGACCCAGGGGGCGAATAGCAATCAGCCCCAGCATTTT.

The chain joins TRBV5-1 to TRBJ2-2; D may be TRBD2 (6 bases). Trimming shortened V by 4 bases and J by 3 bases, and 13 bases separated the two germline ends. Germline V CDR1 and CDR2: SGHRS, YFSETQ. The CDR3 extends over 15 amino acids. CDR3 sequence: CASSEGGGDTGELFF. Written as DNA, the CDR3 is TGCGCCAGCAGCGAGGGAGGAGGGGACACCGGGGAGCTGTTTTTT.

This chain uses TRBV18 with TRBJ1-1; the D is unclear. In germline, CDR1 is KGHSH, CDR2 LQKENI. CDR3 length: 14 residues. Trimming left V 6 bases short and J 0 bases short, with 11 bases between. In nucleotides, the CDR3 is TGTGCCAGCTCGGCGGCAGTTATGAACACTGAAGCTTTCTTT. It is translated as CASSAAVMNTEAFF. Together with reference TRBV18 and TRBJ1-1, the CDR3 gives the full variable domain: NAGVMQNPRHLVRRRGQEARLRCSPMKGHSHVYWYRQLPEEGLKFMVYLQKENIIDESGMPKERFSAEFPKEGPSILRIQQVVRGDSAAYFCASSAAVMNTEAFFGQGTRLTVV.

The CDR3 here is CASSQAPGSGNTIYF. The CDR3 bases are TGTGCCAGCAGCCAGGCGCCAGGATCTGGAAACACCATATATTTT. V and J are TRBV5-6 and TRBJ1-3; D ambiguous. The CDR3 extends over 15 amino acids. Between the trimmed V and J ends, which lost 4 bases and 1 base, there was a span of 12 bases. From germline, CDR1 is SGHDT and CDR2 YYEEEE.

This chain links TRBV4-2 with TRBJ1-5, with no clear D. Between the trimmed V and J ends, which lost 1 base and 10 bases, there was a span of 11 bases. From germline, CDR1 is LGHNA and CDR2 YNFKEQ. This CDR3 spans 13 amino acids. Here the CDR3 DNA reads TGTGCCAGCAGCCAAGCCGACCACTATCCCCAGCATTTT. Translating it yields CASSQADHYPQHF.

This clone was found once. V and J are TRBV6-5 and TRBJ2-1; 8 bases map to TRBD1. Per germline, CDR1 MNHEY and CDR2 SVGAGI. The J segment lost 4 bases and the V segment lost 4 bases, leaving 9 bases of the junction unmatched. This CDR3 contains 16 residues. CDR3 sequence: CASSSTGGNMYNEQFF. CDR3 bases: TGTGCCAGCAGTTCAACAGGGGGTAATATGTACAATGAGCAGTTCTTC.

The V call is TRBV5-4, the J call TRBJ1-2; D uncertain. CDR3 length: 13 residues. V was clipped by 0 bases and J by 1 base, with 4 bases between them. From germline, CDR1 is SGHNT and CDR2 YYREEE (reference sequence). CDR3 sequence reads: CASSLDSNYGYTF. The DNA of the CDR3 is TGTGCCAGCAGCTTGGATAGTAACTATGGCTACACCTTC.

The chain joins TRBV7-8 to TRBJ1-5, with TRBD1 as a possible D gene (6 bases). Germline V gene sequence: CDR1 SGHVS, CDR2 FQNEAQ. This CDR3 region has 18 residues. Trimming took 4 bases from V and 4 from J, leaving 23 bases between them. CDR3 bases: TGTGCCAGCAGCTCACTCACCATCCGGGACAAAAGTAATCAGCCCCAGCATTTT. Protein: CASSSLTIRDKSNQPQHF.

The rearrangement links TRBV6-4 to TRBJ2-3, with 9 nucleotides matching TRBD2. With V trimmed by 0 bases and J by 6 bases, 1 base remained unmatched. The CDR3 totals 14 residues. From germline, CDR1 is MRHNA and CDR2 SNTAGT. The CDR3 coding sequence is TGTGCCAGCAGTGACTCGCGGGGGGGCGATACGCAGTATTTT. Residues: CASSDSRGGDTQYF.

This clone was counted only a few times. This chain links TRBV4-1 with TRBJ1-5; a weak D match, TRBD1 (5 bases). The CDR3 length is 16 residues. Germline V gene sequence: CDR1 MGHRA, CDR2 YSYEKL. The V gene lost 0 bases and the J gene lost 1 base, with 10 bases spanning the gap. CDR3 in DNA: TGCGCCAGCAGCCAAGAGCGGGGGACGAGCAATCAGCCCCAGCATTTT. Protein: CASSQERGTSNQPQHF.

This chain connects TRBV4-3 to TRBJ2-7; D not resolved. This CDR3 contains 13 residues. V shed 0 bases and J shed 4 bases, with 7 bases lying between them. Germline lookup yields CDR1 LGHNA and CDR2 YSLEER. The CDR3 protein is CASSQEELYEQYF. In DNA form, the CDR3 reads TGCGCCAGCAGCCAAGAAGAACTTTACGAGCAGTACTTC.

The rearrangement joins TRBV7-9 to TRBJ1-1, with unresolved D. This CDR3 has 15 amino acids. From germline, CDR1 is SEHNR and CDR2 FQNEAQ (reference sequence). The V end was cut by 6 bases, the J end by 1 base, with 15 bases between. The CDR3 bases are TGTGCCAGCAGACCGGAGGGAGACGCGAACACTGAAGCTTTCTTT. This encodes CASRPEGDANTEAFF.

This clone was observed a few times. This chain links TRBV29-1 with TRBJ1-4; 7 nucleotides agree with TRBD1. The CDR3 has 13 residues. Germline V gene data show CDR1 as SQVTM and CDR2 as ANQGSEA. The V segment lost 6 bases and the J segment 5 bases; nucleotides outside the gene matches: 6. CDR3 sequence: CSVVTGNNEKLFF. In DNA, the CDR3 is TGCAGCGTGGTGACAGGGAACAATGAAAAACTGTTTTTT. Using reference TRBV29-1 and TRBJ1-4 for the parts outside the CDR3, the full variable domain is SAVISQKPSRDICQRGTSLTIQCQVDSQVTMMFWYRQQPGQSLTLIATANQGSEATYESGFVIDKFPISRPNLTFSTLTVSNMSPEDSSIYLCSVVTGNNEKLFFGSGTQLSVL.

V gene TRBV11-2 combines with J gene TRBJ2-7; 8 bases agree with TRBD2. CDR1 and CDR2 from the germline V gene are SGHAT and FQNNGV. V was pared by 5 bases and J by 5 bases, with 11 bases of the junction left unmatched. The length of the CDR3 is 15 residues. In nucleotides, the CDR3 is TGTGCCAGCAGCCCCGGGGCGGGAGGAAGCAACGAGCAGTACTTC. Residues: CASSPGAGGSNEQYF. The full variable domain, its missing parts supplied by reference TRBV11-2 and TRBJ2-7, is EAGVAQSPRYKIIEKRQSVAFWCNPISGHATLYWYQQILGQGPKLLIQFQNNGVVDDSQLPKDRFSAERLKGVDSTLKIQPAKLEDSAVYLCASSPGAGGSNEQYFGPGTRLTVT.